Below are 21 T cell receptor beta chains sequenced from a single sample in a study of cytomegalovirus exposure and HLA in healthy donors. Only in-frame clones appear in the TCRdb table, and some are missing; sequencing was by immunoSEQ multiplex PCR. Among 150,000 to 200,000 clones listed, 85% were seen once. Sequencing was performed on PBMCs. The receptors were sampled from a man between 18 and 29 years old in good health and CMV-seropositive.

This chain connects TRBV18 to TRBJ1-4, with 7 bases that match TRBD1. The CDR3 runs to 15 residues. The V gene's germline CDR1 is KGHSH and CDR2 LQKENI. The ends lost 6 bases at V and 3 bases at J; junction bases unmatched: 7. CDR3 sequence: CASSPDRVPNEKLFF. CDR3 sequence (DNA): TGTGCCAGCTCGCCTGACAGGGTGCCTAATGAAAAACTGTTTTTT.

The chain couples TRBV30 to TRBJ2-3; TRBD2 agrees at 8 bases. Germline CDR1 reads GTSNPN; CDR2 reads SVGIG (reference sequence). V lost 3 bases to trimming and J lost 1 base; unmatched junction nucleotides: 3. This CDR3 spans 14 amino acids. Here the CDR3 reads CAWRERGRTDTQYF. As DNA, the CDR3 is TGTGCCTGGAGGGAGCGGGGGCGCACAGATACGCAGTATTTT.

This clone has a single count. The chain is built from TRBV7-3 and TRBJ2-2; 9 nucleotides agree with TRBD2. After removal of 1 base from V and 7 bases from J, the junction contained 7 bases not matched to a gene. Germline CDR1 and CDR2: SGHTA and FQGTGA. This CDR3 comprises 16 residues. Written as DNA, the CDR3 is TGTGCCAGCAGCTTAATGGGGACTAGCTCGGGCGGGGAGCTGTTTTTT. As protein: CASSLMGTSSGGELFF.

The chain uses TRBV6-1 and TRBJ2-7; TRBD1 aligns across 11 bases. CDR1 is MNHNS and CDR2 is SASEGT in the germline V gene. Trimming at V came to 6 bases and at J to 7 bases, leaving 8 bases not matched to a gene. CDR3 length equals 14 residues. DNA for the CDR3: TGTGCCAGCAGGGTAGGACAGGGGGCTGGAGAGCAGTACTTC. This gives the protein CASRVGQGAGEQYF.

The V and J genes are TRBV11-2 and TRBJ2-3; D might be TRBD2 (5 bases). From germline, CDR1 is SGHAT and CDR2 FQNNGV. The CDR3 loop spans 13 amino acids. V was clipped by 1 base and J by 4 bases, with 6 bases between them. DNA of the CDR3: TGTGCCAGCAGCTTAGGGGGAGCAGATACGCAGTATTTT. As protein: CASSLGGADTQYF.

The CDR3 loop reads CASSPNVGGLGETQYF. As DNA, the CDR3 is TGTGCCAGCAGCCCTAACGTGGGGGGGTTGGGAGAGACCCAGTACTTC. The J gene is TRBJ2-5, the V gene TRBV7-9, with 7 bases matching TRBD2. The CDR3 covers 16 residues. The J segment lost 4 bases and the V segment lost 5 bases, leaving 13 bases of the junction unmatched. Germline assignment: CDR1 SEHNR and CDR2 FQNEAQ (reference sequence).

The gene calls are TRBV7-3 and TRBJ2-1; TRBD2 aligns across 8 bases. With V trimmed by 0 bases and J by 7 bases, 5 bases remained unmatched. The germline CDR1 and CDR2 sequences are SGHTA and FQGTGA. CDR3 size: 15 residues. The CDR3 region is CASSLTLAGGNEQFF. The CDR3 coding sequence is TGTGCCAGCAGCTTAACGTTGGCGGGAGGAAATGAGCAGTTCTTC.

This clone has a handful of counts. V and J are TRBV19 and TRBJ2-1; TRBD1 is a possible D gene (6 bases). Looked up from germline, CDR1 is LNHDA and CDR2 is SQIVND (reference sequence). Trimming stripped 6 bases from V and 1 base from J, with 10 bases between. This CDR3 comprises 14 residues. In DNA form, the CDR3 reads TGTGCCAGTAGCAGAGACAGGTCCTACAATGAGCAGTTCTTC. It specifies CASSRDRSYNEQFF.

The CDR3 DNA is TGCGCCAGCAGCCAAGAAGGACTTCCTAGCTCCTACAATGAGCAGTTCTTC. Its translation is CASSQEGLPSSYNEQFF. This chain uses TRBV4-1 with TRBJ2-1; maybe TRBD2 (5 bases). Germline loops: CDR1 MGHRA, CDR2 YSYEKL. The CDR3 sequence is 17 residues long. Trimming shortened V by 0 bases and J by 0 bases, and 12 bases separated the two germline ends.

This clone occurred once. The chain is built from TRBV30 and TRBJ1-3, with a tentative D call TRBD1 (5 bases). The germline V gene encodes CDR1 GTSNPN and CDR2 SVGIG (reference sequence). The CDR3 has 15 amino acids. V lost 1 base, J lost 3 bases, and 13 bases lay in between. The CDR3 here is CAWSGLRGRGNTIYF. The CDR3 nucleotides are TGTGCCTGGAGTGGCCTGCGGGGCCGTGGAAACACCATATATTTT.

The J gene is TRBJ2-7, the V gene TRBV6-5, with 9 nucleotides matching TRBD2. The CDR3 is made up of 15 amino acids. Germline trimming cut 6 bases from V and 2 bases from J; bases unmatched to any gene: 8. Germline CDR1 and CDR2: MNHEY and SVGAGI. In DNA, the CDR3 is TGTGCCAGCAGGGACCTTAGCGGGAGAACCTACGAGCAGTACTTC. This codes for CASRDLSGRTYEQYF.

The chain uses TRBV11-3 and TRBJ1-2; perhaps TRBD1 as D (5 bases). This CDR3 spans 11 amino acids. Trimming shortened V by 8 bases and J by 8 bases, and 12 bases separated the two germline ends. Germline-derived CDR1 and CDR2 are SGHNT and YENEEA. CDR3 sequence (DNA): TGTGCCAGCGGTTCCAGGGCCGGCTACACCTTC. Its translation is CASGSRAGYTF. Together with reference TRBV11-3 and TRBJ1-2, the CDR3 gives the full variable domain: EAGVVQSPRYKIIEKKQPVAFWCNPISGHNTLYWYLQNLGQGPELLIRYENEEAVDDSQLPKDRFSAERLKGVDSTLKIQPAELGDSAVYLCASGSRAGYTFGSGTRLTVV.

V and J are TRBV27 and TRBJ2-1; perhaps TRBD2 as D (6 bases). CDR1 is MNHEY and CDR2 is SMNVEV in the germline V gene (reference sequence). V lost 3 bases, J lost 4 bases, and 13 bases lay in between. The CDR3 runs to 15 residues. The CDR3 DNA reads as TGTGCCAGCAGTTTCGCGGGAAACACTTACAATGAGCAGTTCTTC. Translating gives CASSFAGNTYNEQFF.

The rearrangement joins TRBV30 to TRBJ2-3; the D is unclear. V lost 2 bases and J lost 6, with 9 bases in between. CDR1 is GTSNPN, CDR2 SVGIG, per germline (reference sequence). CDR3 length: 12 residues. CDR3 amino acids: CAWSSPGDTQYF. The CDR3 DNA sequence: TGTGCCTGGAGTAGCCCAGGCGATACGCAGTATTTT. The full variable domain, rest sourced from reference TRBV30 and TRBJ2-3, is SQTIHQWPATLVQPVGSPLSLECTVEGTSNPNLYWYRQAAGRGLQLLFYSVGIGQISSEVPQNLSASRPQDRQFILSSKKLLLSDSGFYLCAWSSPGDTQYFGPGTRLTVL.

The rearrangement uses TRBV4-1 and TRBJ2-2; D might be TRBD2 (7 bases). V was shortened by 1 base and J by 0 bases, with 12 bases between the two germline ends. This CDR3 comprises 17 residues. The germline V gene has CDR1 MGHRA and CDR2 YSYEKL. The CDR3 DNA follows: TGCGCCAGCAGCCAAGGTCCGGGGGGCTCGAACACCGGGGAGCTGTTTTTT. Translated, it gives CASSQGPGGSNTGELFF.

The chain joins TRBV5-4 to TRBJ2-2; 10 nucleotides match TRBD1. With 4 bases clipped from V and 6 bases from J, the junction kept 6 bases outside the gene matches. This CDR3 comprises 15 residues. CDR1 and CDR2 from the germline V gene are SGHNT and YYREEE (reference sequence). The CDR3 sequence: CASSPRQGAAGELFF. The CDR3 DNA is TGTGCCAGCAGCCCTAGACAGGGGGCGGCCGGGGAGCTGTTTTTT.

This sequence joins TRBV27 and TRBJ1-2; unclear D gene. Germline V lookup: CDR1 MNHEY, CDR2 SMNVEV (reference sequence). V lost 0 bases to trimming and J lost 8 bases, with 13 bases between them. The CDR3 is 14 residues long. The CDR3 DNA sequence: TGTGCCAGCAGTTTATCGGGCCTTTTGGAAGGCTACACCTTC. It translates to CASSLSGLLEGYTF.

V is TRBV5-5 and J is TRBJ1-2; D ambiguous. Germline V gene sequence: CDR1 SGHKS, CDR2 YYEKEE (reference sequence). Trimming took off 2 bases at V and 3 bases at J, with 14 bases between the two ends. The CDR3 is 15 residues long. The CDR3 nucleotides are TGTGCCAGCAGCTTACTCGACGGGATGGACTATGGCTACACCTTC. Translation: CASSLLDGMDYGYTF.

The CDR3 here is CASSAREFRYGYTF. Here the CDR3 DNA reads TGTGCCAGCAGTGCAAGGGAGTTCCGTTATGGCTACACCTTC. V usage is TRBV27 and J usage is TRBJ1-2; no clear D gene. Germline CDR1 reads MNHEY; CDR2 reads SMNVEV (reference sequence). V shed 5 bases and J shed 5 bases, with 15 bases lying between them. The CDR3 totals 14 residues.

The rearrangement links TRBV15 to TRBJ2-7; 10 nucleotides line up with TRBD2. The J segment lost 2 bases and the V segment lost 6 bases, leaving 10 bases of the junction unmatched. Germline CDR1 and CDR2: LNHNV and YYDKDF (reference sequence). The CDR3 runs 16 residues. The CDR3 bases are TGTGCCACCAGAAACCGACTAGCGGGCTCCACCTACGAGCAGTACTTC. Translated: CATRNRLAGSTYEQYF.

This clone was picked up one time. CDR3 sequence reads: CASRRTGEGYTF. DNA for the CDR3: TGTGCCAGCAGAAGGACAGGGGAAGGCTACACCTTC. This rearrangement joins TRBV25-1 to TRBJ1-2; 9 nucleotides agree with TRBD1. The CDR3 loop spans 12 amino acids. Germline CDR1 and CDR2: MGHDK and SYGVNS. With 6 bases clipped from V and 8 bases from J, the junction kept 4 bases outside the gene matches.